One sample yielded the 27 T cell receptor beta chains listed below, sequenced in a study of CD8 T cells in Susac syndrome. Random hexamers were used to reverse transcribe the RNA input (about 0.45 to 1 ug). Each CDR3 protein gets one entry after TCRdb re-called the immunoSEQ multiplex PCR reads with MiXCR. The sample yields fewer than 150,000 distinct CDR3 sequences, 90% to 95% seen once. The sample taken for sequencing was CD4+ T cells from PBMCs. The receptors were sampled from a human donor in good health.

This clonotype was seen a single time. This chain connects TRBV7-2 to TRBJ2-3; D remains ambiguous. V shed 2 bases and J shed 0 bases, with 9 bases lying between them. The length of the CDR3 is 15 residues. Germline V gene sequence: CDR1 SGHTA, CDR2 FQGNSA. This CDR3 reads CASSLTGASTDTQYF. The CDR3, as DNA: TGTGCCAGCAGCTTAACGGGCGCAAGCACAGATACGCAGTATTTT.

J is TRBJ1-1 and V is TRBV6-5; 9 bases match TRBD1. The CDR3 is 14 residues long. The J segment lost 5 bases and the V segment lost 6 bases, leaving 7 bases of the junction unmatched. In germline, CDR1 is MNHEY, CDR2 SVGAGI. The CDR3 DNA reads as TGTGCCAGCAGAGGACAGGGGAAGGGGACTGAAGCTTTCTTT. Translation gives CASRGQGKGTEAFF.

The V gene is TRBV19, the J gene TRBJ2-4; TRBD1 might be the D (6 bases). CDR1 LNHDA and CDR2 SQIVND come from the germline V gene (reference sequence). The CDR3 covers 15 residues. Trimming took 5 bases from V and 0 from J, leaving 11 bases between them. The CDR3 sequence: CASSSWTVAKNIQYF. CDR3 nucleotide sequence: TGTGCCAGTAGTTCCTGGACAGTAGCCAAAAACATTCAGTACTTC.

V gene TRBV2 combines with J gene TRBJ2-5; possibly TRBD2 for D (6 bases). V was shortened by 7 bases and J by 1 base, with 13 bases between the two germline ends. The CDR3 has 14 residues. CDR1 is SNHLY, CDR2 FYNNEI, per germline. The CDR3 DNA follows: TGTGCCAGCATGAGGGAGGCAATCCAAGAGACCCAGTACTTC. Protein sequence: CASMREAIQETQYF.

The V gene is TRBV7-6, the J gene TRBJ2-7; D gene uncertain. Germline V gene data show CDR1 as SGHVS and CDR2 as FNYEAQ. The CDR3 contains 13 residues. Between the trimmed V and J ends, which lost 5 bases and 0 bases, there was a span of 8 bases. DNA for the CDR3: TGTGCCAGCAGCAAATCGAGCTCCTACGAGCAGTACTTC. This codes for CASSKSSSYEQYF.

The V gene is TRBV29-1, the J gene TRBJ1-2; D not resolved. V was shortened by 3 bases and J by 7 bases, with 9 bases between the two germline ends. The germline CDR1 and CDR2 sequences are SQVTM and ANQGSEA. The CDR3 runs 11 residues. This CDR3 is CSVDGVGGYTF. CDR3 coding DNA: TGCAGCGTTGACGGGGTTGGTGGCTACACCTTC.

The genes are TRBV28 and TRBJ1-2, with D possibly TRBD1 on 5 matching bases. In germline, CDR1 is MDHEN, CDR2 SYDVKM. The CDR3 totals 14 residues. Trimming pared 3 bases from V and 2 bases from J, leaving 10 bases between. CDR3 sequence (DNA): TGTGCCAGCAGTTTCCTTGGGGGGAACTATGGCTACACCTTC. Translated, it gives CASSFLGGNYGYTF.

The chain couples TRBV29-1 to TRBJ2-3; D is unresolved. Germline V gene data show CDR1 as SQVTM and CDR2 as ANQGSEA. The V gene lost 4 bases and the J gene lost 0 bases, with 5 bases spanning the gap. The CDR3 is 12 residues long. CDR3 DNA: TGCAGCGTTGTCTACAGCACAGATACGCAGTATTTT. Amino acid sequence: CSVVYSTDTQYF.

V is TRBV5-6 and J is TRBJ2-7; possibly TRBD2 for D (5 bases). V lost 1 base to trimming and J lost 2 bases, with 13 bases between them. The germline CDR1 and CDR2 sequences are SGHDT and YYEEEE. The CDR3 has 15 residues. This CDR3 is CASSLRRTGPYEQYF. The CDR3 DNA sequence: TGTGCCAGCAGCTTGCGGAGGACTGGACCCTACGAGCAGTACTTC.

The J gene is TRBJ2-5, the V gene TRBV25-1; 12 bases fit TRBD1. Unmatched junction bases numbered 8, after V lost 10 bases and J lost 5 bases. From germline, CDR1 is MGHDK and CDR2 SYGVNS. This CDR3 contains 14 residues. As DNA, the CDR3 is TGTGCCACTGCCGGGACAGGGGGCCTGGAGACCCAGTACTTC. Protein: CATAGTGGLETQYF.

The CDR3: CSVVGQVAYNEQFF. CDR3 sequence (DNA): TGCAGCGTTGTGGGGCAGGTAGCCTACAATGAGCAGTTCTTC. This chain links TRBV29-1 with TRBJ2-1; D is perhaps TRBD1 (5 bases). The V end lost 4 bases, the J end lost 2 bases, and 12 bases lay between the germline ends. The CDR3 runs 14 residues. CDR1 is SQVTM, CDR2 ANQGSEA, per germline.

The V gene is TRBV9, the J gene TRBJ2-7; 8 bases map to TRBD1. The germline V gene encodes CDR1 SGDLS and CDR2 YYNGEE. The CDR3 sequence is 16 residues long. V gave up 2 bases and J gave up 6 bases; unmatched junction bases: 13. This CDR3 is CASSVGAGQGASEQYF. For the CDR3, the DNA is TGTGCCAGCAGCGTGGGGGCCGGCCAGGGGGCGTCCGAGCAGTACTTC.

The rearrangement links TRBV12-3 or TRBV12-4 to TRBJ1-5, with 7 bases fitting TRBD1. Trimming cost V 7 bases and J 4 bases; bases outside gene matches: 4. This CDR3 contains 13 residues. CDR3 nucleotide sequence: TGTGCCAGCACTGGGACAGAGAATCAGCCCCAGCATTTT. It specifies CASTGTENQPQHF.

This sequence joins TRBV20-1 and TRBJ2-1, with unresolved D. The CDR3 has 14 amino acids. In germline, CDR1 is DFQATT, CDR2 SNEGSKA (reference sequence). V lost 6 bases to trimming and J lost 4 bases, with 16 bases between them. The CDR3 DNA follows: TGCAGTGCAATGGAAGCCCAGGCTTACAATGAGCAGTTCTTC. Protein: CSAMEAQAYNEQFF.

The chain carries TRBV18 and TRBJ2-7; TRBD1 agrees at 9 bases. Per germline, CDR1 KGHSH and CDR2 LQKENI. V shed 5 bases, J shed 2 bases, and the junction held 7 bases outside the gene matches. The CDR3 spans 15 residues. The CDR3 DNA sequence: TGTGCCAGCTCATCTACCGGGACAGGGACCTACGAGCAGTACTTC. It encodes CASSSTGTGTYEQYF. Filled out from reference TRBV18 and TRBJ2-7, the complete variable domain reads NAGVMQNPRHLVRRRGQEARLRCSPMKGHSHVYWYRQLPEEGLKFMVYLQKENIIDESGMPKERFSAEFPKEGPSILRIQQVVRGDSAAYFCASSSTGTGTYEQYFGPGTRLTVT.

The genes are TRBV27 and TRBJ2-7, with a tentative D call TRBD2 (6 bases). Trimming removed 7 bases from V and 3 bases from J, with 19 bases in between. CDR1 MNHEY and CDR2 SMNVEV come from the germline V gene (reference sequence). This CDR3 region has 15 residues. Here the CDR3 reads CASTNSLTRNYEQYF. The CDR3, as DNA: TGTGCCAGCACCAACAGCCTGACTAGAAACTACGAGCAGTACTTC.

The rearrangement links TRBV27 to TRBJ1-1; 8 nucleotides align to TRBD1. Trimming at V came to 5 bases and at J to 6 bases, leaving 11 bases not matched to a gene. Per germline, CDR1 MNHEY and CDR2 SMNVEV (reference sequence). CDR3 length: 15 amino acids. The CDR3 reads CASSPDRGREAEAFF. The DNA of the CDR3 is TGTGCCAGCAGTCCAGACAGGGGACGAGAAGCTGAAGCTTTCTTT.

For the CDR3, the DNA is TGTGCCAGCAGTGAATGGGCCTCCTACGAGCAGTACTTC. It specifies CASSEWASYEQYF. This sequence joins TRBV6-1 and TRBJ2-7; D uncertain. The CDR3 is 13 residues long. Germline CDR1 MNHNS, CDR2 SASEGT. The V gene lost 2 bases and the J gene lost 0 bases, with 5 bases spanning the gap.

Only one count was recorded for this clonotype. This chain joins TRBV28 and TRBJ1-1, with 10 nucleotides matching TRBD1. CDR1 and CDR2 (germline): MDHEN, SYDVKM. Unmatched junction bases numbered 8, after V lost 4 bases and J lost 3 bases. The CDR3 runs to 16 residues. This CDR3 reads CASSSAAGTGDTEAFF. The CDR3 DNA is TGTGCCAGCAGTTCAGCCGCCGGGACAGGGGACACTGAAGCTTTCTTT.

The V call is TRBV29-1, the J call TRBJ2-5; weak D call: TRBD1 (5 bases). CDR1 SQVTM and CDR2 ANQGSEA come from the germline V gene. V was cut by 7 bases and J by 2 bases, with 14 bases left in between. CDR3 length: 13 residues. The CDR3, as DNA: TGCAGCGCCCGCGACAGTGGGCAAGAGACCCAGTACTTC. Protein product: CSARDSGQETQYF.

J is TRBJ2-5 and V is TRBV7-2; TRBD2 matches 10 bases. The junction had 6 bases not matched to a gene; V was cut back by 4 bases and J by 7 bases. The germline V gene has CDR1 SGHTA and CDR2 FQGNSA. This CDR3 contains 14 residues. CDR3 nucleotide sequence: TGTGCCAGCAGCTCCTTAGCGGGAGGTGGGACCCAGTACTTC. Its translation is CASSSLAGGGTQYF.

The V call is TRBV28, the J call TRBJ2-1, with TRBD2 matching over 7 bases. J gave up 3 bases and V 6 bases, and 8 bases lay outside the gene matches. CDR3 length: 15 residues. Germline V gives CDR1 MDHEN, CDR2 SYDVKM. CDR3 sequence (DNA): TGTGCCAGCAGGACGTGGGACTACGACTACAATGAGCAGTTCTTC. This gives the protein CASRTWDYDYNEQFF.

The rearrangement joins TRBV7-9 to TRBJ2-7; 9 bases are a match to TRBD2. The V and J ends lost 3 bases and 4 bases, in that order; junction bases with no gene match: 4. Germline values: CDR1 SEHNR, CDR2 FQNEAQ (reference sequence). The CDR3 sequence is 14 residues long. The CDR3 DNA is TGTGCCAGCAGCTTGACTAGCGGAGTTTACGAGCAGTACTTC. This encodes CASSLTSGVYEQYF.

V is TRBV29-1 and J is TRBJ2-3; tentative D call: TRBD1 (6 bases). This CDR3 contains 13 residues. Germline V gene lookup returns CDR1 SQVTM and CDR2 ANQGSEA. Trimming took off 4 bases at V and 4 bases at J, with 12 bases between the two ends. The CDR3 sequence is CSVVSRQADTQYF. The CDR3 DNA follows: TGCAGCGTTGTCTCCCGACAGGCAGATACGCAGTATTTT.

V is TRBV29-1 and J is TRBJ2-1; 14 bases are shared with TRBD2. CDR3 length: 14 amino acids. The V gene's germline CDR1 is SQVTM and CDR2 ANQGSEA. The V segment lost 3 bases and the J segment 7 bases; nucleotides outside the gene matches: 2. The CDR3 bases are TGCAGCGTTGATGGACTAGCGGGAGGTAATGAGCAGTTCTTC. This encodes CSVDGLAGGNEQFF.

On this clonotype: An end of the junction does not agree with germline; a read error may underlie this. The V and J genes are TRBV7-9 and TRBJ2-4, with 8 bases matching TRBD2. Germline loops: CDR1 SEHNR, CDR2 FQNEAQ (reference sequence). The CDR3 spans 14 residues. The CDR3 region is CASSVAGSTNIQYF. CDR3 DNA: TGTGCCAGCAGCGTAGCGGGATCAACAAACATTCAGTACTTC.

Here the CDR3 reads CASSQVGAQGTSAYEQYF. The CDR3 DNA reads TGCGCCAGCAGCCAAGTGGGAGCTCAGGGGACTAGCGCCTACGAGCAGTACTTC. The V call is TRBV4-1, the J call TRBJ2-7; 10 bases match TRBD2. Looked up from germline, CDR1 is MGHRA and CDR2 is YSYEKL. This CDR3 contains 18 residues. V shed 1 base, J shed 2 bases, and the junction held 11 bases outside the gene matches.